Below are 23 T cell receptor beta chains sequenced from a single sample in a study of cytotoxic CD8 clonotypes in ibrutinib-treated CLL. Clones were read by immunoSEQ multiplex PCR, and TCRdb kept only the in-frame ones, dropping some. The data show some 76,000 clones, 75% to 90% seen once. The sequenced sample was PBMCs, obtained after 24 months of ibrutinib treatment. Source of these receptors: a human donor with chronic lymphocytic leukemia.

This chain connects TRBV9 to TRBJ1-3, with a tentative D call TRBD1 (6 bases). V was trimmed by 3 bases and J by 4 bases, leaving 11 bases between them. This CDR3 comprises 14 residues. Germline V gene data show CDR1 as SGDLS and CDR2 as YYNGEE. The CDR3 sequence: CASSGTVSGNTIYF. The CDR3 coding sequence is TGTGCCAGCAGCGGGACAGTCTCAGGAAACACCATATATTTT.

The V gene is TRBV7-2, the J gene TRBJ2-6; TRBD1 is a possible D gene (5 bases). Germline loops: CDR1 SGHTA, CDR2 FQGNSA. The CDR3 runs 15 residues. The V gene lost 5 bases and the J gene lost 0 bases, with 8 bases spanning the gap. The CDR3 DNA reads TGTGCCAGCAGCGTCCAGGGCTCTGGGGCCAACGTCCTGACTTTC. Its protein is CASSVQGSGANVLTF.

The CDR3 region is CASSETAQETQYF. For the CDR3, the DNA is TGTGCCAGCAGTGAGACAGCCCAAGAGACCCAGTACTTC. The rearrangement joins TRBV27 to TRBJ2-5, with TRBD1 as a possible D gene (5 bases). Per the germline V gene, CDR1 is MNHEY and CDR2 is SMNVEV (reference sequence). With 5 bases removed from V and 1 base from J, the gap between germline ends came to 8 bases. The length of the CDR3 is 13 residues.

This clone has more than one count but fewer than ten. CDR3 nucleotides: TGTGCCACCAGCAGAGATGGGGGGGAGTCTCAGCCCCAGCATTTT. This codes for CATSRDGGESQPQHF. The chain carries TRBV15 and TRBJ1-5; a possible D gene is TRBD1 (5 bases). The ends were cut back, 0 bases at V and 6 bases at J, with 12 bases in the middle. The CDR3 length is 15 residues. CDR1 and CDR2 from the germline V gene are LNHNV and YYDKDF (reference sequence).

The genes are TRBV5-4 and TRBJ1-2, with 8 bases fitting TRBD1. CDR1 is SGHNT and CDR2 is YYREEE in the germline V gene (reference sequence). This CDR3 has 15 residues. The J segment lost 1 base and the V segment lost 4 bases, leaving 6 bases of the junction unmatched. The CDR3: CASSPGQDYNYGYTF. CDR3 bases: TGTGCCAGCAGCCCGGGACAGGATTATAACTATGGCTACACCTTC.

The DNA of the CDR3 is TGTGCCATCCTAAGACAGGGCGGTCCCGGCTACACCTTC. Translating gives CAILRQGGPGYTF. The rearrangement links TRBV10-3 to TRBJ1-2, with 7 bases matching TRBD1. The CDR3 totals 13 residues. Trimming at V came to 8 bases and at J to 8 bases, leaving 11 bases not matched to a gene. Germline CDR1 is ENHRY and CDR2 is SYGVKD.

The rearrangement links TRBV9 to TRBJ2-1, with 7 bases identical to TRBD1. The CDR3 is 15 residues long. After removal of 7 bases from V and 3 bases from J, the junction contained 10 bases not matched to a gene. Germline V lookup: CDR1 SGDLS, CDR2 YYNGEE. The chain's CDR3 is CASGLGTADYNEQFF. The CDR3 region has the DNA TGTGCCAGCGGACTCGGGACAGCGGACTACAATGAGCAGTTCTTC.

DNA of the CDR3: TGCGCCAGCAGCTTGGACTTGGATACGCAGTATTTT. It specifies CASSLDLDTQYF. The chain uses TRBV5-1 and TRBJ2-3; D not resolved. The CDR3 length is 12 residues. The V end was cut by 0 bases, the J end by 6 bases, with 5 bases between. Germline lookup yields CDR1 SGHRS and CDR2 YFSETQ. Supplemented by reference TRBV5-1 and TRBJ2-3, the full variable domain reads KAGVTQTPRYLIKTRGQQVTLSCSPISGHRSVSWYQQTPGQGLQFLFEYFSETQRNKGNFPGRFSGRQFSNSRSEMNVSTLELGDSALYLCASSLDLDTQYFGPGTRLTVL.

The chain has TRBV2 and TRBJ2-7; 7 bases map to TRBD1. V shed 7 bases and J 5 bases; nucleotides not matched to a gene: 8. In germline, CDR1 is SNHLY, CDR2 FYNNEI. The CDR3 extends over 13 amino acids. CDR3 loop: CASTMDRRNEQYF. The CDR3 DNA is TGTGCCAGCACGATGGACAGGCGGAACGAGCAGTACTTC.

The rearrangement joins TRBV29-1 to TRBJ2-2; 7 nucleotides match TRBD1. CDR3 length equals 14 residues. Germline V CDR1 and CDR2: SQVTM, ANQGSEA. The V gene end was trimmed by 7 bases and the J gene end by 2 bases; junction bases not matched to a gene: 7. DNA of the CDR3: TGCAGCGCCAAGGGACAGACCAACACCGGGGAGCTGTTTTTT. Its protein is CSAKGQTNTGELFF.

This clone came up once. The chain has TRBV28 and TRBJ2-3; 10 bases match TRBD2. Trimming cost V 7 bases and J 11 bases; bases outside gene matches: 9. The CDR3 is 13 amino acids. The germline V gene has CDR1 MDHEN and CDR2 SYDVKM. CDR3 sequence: CASNAGTSDVQYF. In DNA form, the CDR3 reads TGTGCCAGCAACGCCGGGACTAGCGATGTGCAGTATTTT.

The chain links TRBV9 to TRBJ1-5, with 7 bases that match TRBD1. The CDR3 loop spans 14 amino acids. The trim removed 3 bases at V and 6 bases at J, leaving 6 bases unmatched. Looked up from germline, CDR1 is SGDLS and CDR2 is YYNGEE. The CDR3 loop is CASSGSQGGQPQHF. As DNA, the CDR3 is TGTGCCAGCAGCGGCAGCCAGGGGGGTCAGCCCCAGCATTTT. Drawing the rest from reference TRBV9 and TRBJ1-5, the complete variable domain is DSGVTQTPKHLITATGQRVTLRCSPRSGDLSVYWYQQSLDQGLQFLIQYYNGEERAKGNILERFSAQQFPDLHSELNLSSLELGDSALYFCASSGSQGGQPQHFGDGTRLSIL.

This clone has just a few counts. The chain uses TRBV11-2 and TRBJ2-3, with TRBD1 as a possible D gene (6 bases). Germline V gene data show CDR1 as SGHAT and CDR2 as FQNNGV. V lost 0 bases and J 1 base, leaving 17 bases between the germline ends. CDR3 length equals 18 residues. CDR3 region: CASSLDRPQGWGTDTQYF. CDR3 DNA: TGTGCCAGCAGCTTAGATAGGCCACAGGGTTGGGGCACAGATACGCAGTATTTT.

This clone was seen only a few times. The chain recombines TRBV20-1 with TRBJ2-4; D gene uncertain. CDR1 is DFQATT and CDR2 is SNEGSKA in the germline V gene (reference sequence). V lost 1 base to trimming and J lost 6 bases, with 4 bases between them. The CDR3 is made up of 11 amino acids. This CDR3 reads CSARVGNIQYF. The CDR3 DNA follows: TGCAGTGCTAGAGTTGGAAACATTCAGTACTTC.

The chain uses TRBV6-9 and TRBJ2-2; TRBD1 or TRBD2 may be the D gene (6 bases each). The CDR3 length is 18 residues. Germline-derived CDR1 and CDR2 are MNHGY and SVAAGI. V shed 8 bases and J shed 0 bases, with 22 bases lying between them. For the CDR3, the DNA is TGTGCCAGCGGCAATAACCCGGCGGGACACACGAACACCGGGGAGCTGTTTTTT. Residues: CASGNNPAGHTNTGELFF.

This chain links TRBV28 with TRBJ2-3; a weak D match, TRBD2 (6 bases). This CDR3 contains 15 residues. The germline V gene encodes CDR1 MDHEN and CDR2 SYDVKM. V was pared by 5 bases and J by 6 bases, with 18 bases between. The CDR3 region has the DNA TGTGCCAGCAGTCCATCGACCGCGGGATTCGATACGCAGTATTTT. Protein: CASSPSTAGFDTQYF.

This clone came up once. CDR3 coding DNA: TGTGCCAGCAGCTCGGGGGCCGCCAACTCTGGAAACACCATATATTTT. Protein: CASSSGAANSGNTIYF. This chain uses TRBV13 with TRBJ1-3; the D gene is possibly TRBD1 (6 bases). Deletions cut 4 bases from V and 0 bases from J, with 13 bases between. This CDR3 comprises 16 residues. Germline CDR1 reads PRHDT; CDR2 reads FYEKMQ (reference sequence).

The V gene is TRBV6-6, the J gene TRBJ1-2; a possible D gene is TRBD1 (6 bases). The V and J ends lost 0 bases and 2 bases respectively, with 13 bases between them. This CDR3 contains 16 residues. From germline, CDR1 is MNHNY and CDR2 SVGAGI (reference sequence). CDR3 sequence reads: CASSYSLRDTNYGYTF. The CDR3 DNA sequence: TGTGCCAGCAGTTACTCGCTTAGGGACACGAACTATGGCTACACCTTC.

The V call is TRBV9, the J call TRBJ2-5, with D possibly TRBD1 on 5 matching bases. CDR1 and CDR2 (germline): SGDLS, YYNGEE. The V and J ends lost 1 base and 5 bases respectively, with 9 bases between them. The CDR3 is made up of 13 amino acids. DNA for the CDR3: TGTGCCAGCAGCGTATCAGGGCAGGAGACCCAGTACTTC. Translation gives CASSVSGQETQYF.

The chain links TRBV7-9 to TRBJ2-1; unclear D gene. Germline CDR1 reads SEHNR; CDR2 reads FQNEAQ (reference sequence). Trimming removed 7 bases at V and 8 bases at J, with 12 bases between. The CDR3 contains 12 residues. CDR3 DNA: TGTGCCAGCACTCAGGATTTGGATGAGCAGTTCTTC. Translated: CASTQDLDEQFF.

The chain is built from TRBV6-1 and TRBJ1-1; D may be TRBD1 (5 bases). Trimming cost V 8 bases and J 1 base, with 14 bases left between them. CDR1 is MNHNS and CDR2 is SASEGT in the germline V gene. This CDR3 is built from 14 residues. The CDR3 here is CASSPVGENTEAFF. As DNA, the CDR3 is TGTGCCAGCTCGCCGGTAGGGGAGAACACTGAAGCTTTCTTT.

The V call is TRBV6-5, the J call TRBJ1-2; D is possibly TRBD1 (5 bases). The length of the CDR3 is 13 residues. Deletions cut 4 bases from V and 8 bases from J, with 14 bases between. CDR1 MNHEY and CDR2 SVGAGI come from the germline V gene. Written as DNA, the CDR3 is TGTGCCAGCAGTTCCCTCCTGGGGGTCGGCTACACCTTC. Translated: CASSSLLGVGYTF.

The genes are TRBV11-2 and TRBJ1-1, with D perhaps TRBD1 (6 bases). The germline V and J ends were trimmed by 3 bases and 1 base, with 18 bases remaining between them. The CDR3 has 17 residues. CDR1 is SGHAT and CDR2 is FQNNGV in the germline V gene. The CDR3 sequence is CASSFRGGRVTNTEAFF. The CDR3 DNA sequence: TGTGCCAGCAGCTTCCGGGGGGGCAGGGTGACGAACACTGAAGCTTTCTTT.